This T cell receptor beta chain was found in a study of cytomegalovirus exposure and HLA in healthy donors (dated by TCRdb to about 2017). Concerning the study at large: According to an earlier analysis of 587 of the donors, 150 million to 200 million T cells yielded 117 million unique TCR beta sequences and approximately 280 Gb of sequence data. The study was designed to test whether signatures of past pathogen exposure could be identified by cataloging public T cell receptors. Because of strong linkage in the cohort, five DR-DQ haplotypes were treated as single units for association and clustering. Of the approximately 370 genotyped donors, 81% were placed in the genetic ancestry cluster associated with self-reported Caucasian donors. Every repertoire in the discovery cohort had been generated on one and the same sequencing platform. In an earlier analysis of 500 to 650 of the donors, high-throughput TCR beta sequencing was used to judge whether each TCR beta V gene segment behaved as functional or pseudogenic. Across under 500 genotyped donors of the cohort, an average of approximately 220,000 unique TCR beta nucleotide sequences per donor were sequenced, and roughly 18% of those sequences were non-productive. High-throughput TCR immunosequencing, statistical association of individual TCRs with disease status, and machine learning were combined to predict cytomegalovirus infection status. Donor age, sex, ethnicity and CMV serostatus were compiled alongside the repertoire data. The number of donors typed differed by locus, with about 629-640 for A, B, C, DRB1 and DQB1, 522 for DQA1, 600 to 610 for DPA1, and approximately 470 for DPB1. In a later genetic analysis, genome-wide SNP genotypes for about three fifths of the roughly 670 donors were used, and that subset was treated as a discovery cohort. Using immunosequencing, the study profiled T cell repertoires from about 650 subjects and related those repertoires to cytomegalovirus serostatus. In a later analysis, previously published TCR beta repertoires from roughly 710 donors were re-analyzed and high-resolution HLA genotyping was added so that TCR occurrence patterns could be studied. Besides the first cohort of around 670 subjects, a separate validation cohort made up of roughly 130 different subjects was used. Both class I and class II loci were covered by HLA typing, at four-digit resolution. An early release covering roughly 600 HLA-typed donors comprised 250 to 350 gigabases of sequencing data and tens of millions of unique TCR sequences. Rather than drawing on any new phenotypic data, the later analysis identified candidate immune exposures from TCR beta sequences and the way those sequences occurred across donors. Study-wide conclusions, independent of this receptor: The only immune exposure information available for the cohort was CMV serostatus. The study gave a list of roughly 150 TCR beta chains associated with cytomegalovirus. In a later analysis, several top co-occurrence clusters were reported to appear linked to parvovirus B19, influenza, CMV and Epstein-Barr virus. Because counts were too low, around 18 rarely observed V segments, including chromosome 9 orphons, were left out of the earlier analysis of roughly 600 of the donors. In vitro tests confirmed that three of the cytomegalovirus-associated TCR beta chains recognize cytomegalovirus antigens. Only TCR beta chains were sequenced in this cohort, and the absence of alpha or paired-chain data limited detectable features. According to a later genetic analysis, donors in an Asian-associated ancestry cluster had fewer N-insertions in productive TCRs than the roughly 670-donor mean. When HLA alleles, especially DR and DQ, strongly co-occurred, attributing TCR associations to individual alleles was difficult. In a later analysis, 15,000 to 20,000 TCR beta sequences were associated with specific HLA alleles at a false discovery rate of 0.05. In both the original and validation cohorts, the classifier was reported to diagnose cytomegalovirus status with high specificity and sensitivity. The authors suggested that the approach could potentially be extended to other disease states and immunological phenotypes. In an earlier analysis of around 600 of the donors, most TCR beta V segments appeared in productive rearrangements about 90% or about 30% of the time, broadly matching IMGT annotations. Most CMV-associated TCR beta chains appeared to be HLA-restricted in a later analysis, and the HLA associations seemed to be driven largely by CMV exposure. A further reported finding was that TCR beta sequences accurately predicted the HLA-A and HLA-B alleles for most subjects in the first cohort. Because some donors lacked HLA typing at each locus, the association tests relied only on the typed subset. A cluster of highly shared sequence variants was judged likely to be a technical artifact of the sequencing pipeline. Linkage disequilibrium might explain the correlated functional status among segregating V segments, but an unknown experimental factor could not be ruled out. Most TCR sequences were seen in very few donors, while some public TCRs were found in many individuals. A later analysis found that TCR association rates varied across HLA loci, with DRB1 alleles showing the most associated TCRs and HLA-C alleles the fewest. V-gene and J-gene trimming of TCR beta chains was associated with a missense DCLRE1C variant in a later genetic analysis, and the association was replicated in an independent cohort. Roughly uniform sequencing depth across donors was assumed in presence/absence analyses, although this assumption may not hold. A later analysis found that HLA-associated TCR beta chains were more clonally expanded and had lower generation probabilities than equally common non-associated chains.

The cohort comprised some 700 healthy bone marrow donors. Cohort members were all nominally healthy when sampled, although unrecorded immune exposures were likely present. The donor tested CMV seronegative and was one of the 352 seronegative cohort members. A peripheral blood sample was provided by each donor, and peripheral blood mononuclear cells were used for TCR beta sequencing. Genomic DNA extraction from the blood cell samples was performed with the Qiagen DNeasy Blood Extraction Kit. As concerns this clone: What this receptor recognizes is not known. Base qualities are not at hand, and no much larger clone is one base apart.

The protocol used for the library was the immunoSEQ multiplex PCR assay. The multiplex PCR relied on a mix of 60 forward primers for TCR Vbeta segments and 13 reverse primers for TCR Jbeta segments. Amplification of the CDR3 region of rearranged TCR beta genes was performed with a multiplex PCR assay on genomic DNA. Amplified TCR beta libraries were sequenced as 87-base-pair reads on the Illumina HiSeq System. As for how the authors treated the data: A later analysis tallied tens of millions of unique TCR beta chains across the 610 or so repertoires, and some 10 million of those chains were shared by two or more donors. To remove PCR and sequencing errors, raw reads were error-corrected and collapsed into unique sequences using a nearest-neighbor algorithm that merged closely related sequences. V, D and J gene segments were assigned by aligning CDR3 sequences to IMGT reference sequences. Each retained sequence needed at least a six-nucleotide match to both a V gene segment and a J gene segment. Rearrangements were classified as productive when the CDR3 lacked stop codons and remained in frame with V and J, and all other rearrangements were classified as non-productive. Following IMGT convention, CDR3 was defined as the stretch from the second conserved V-encoded cysteine to the conserved J-encoded phenylalanine. The earlier analysis of roughly 590 of the donors excluded any sequence lacking an unambiguous match to a single V gene segment. In an earlier analysis of a few hundred of the donors, V segments were called functional above 56.7% productive rearrangements and were called segregating when the between-donor standard deviation exceeded 5%. To diagnose cytomegalovirus status from the catalog of TCR beta chain sequences, a statistical classification framework was built. In a later analysis, TCR nucleotide sequences were compared against IMGT/GENE-DB human TR gene sequences so that V and J genes could be assigned. In a later analysis, CDR3 sequences and most-parsimonious VDJ recombination scenarios were assigned using the TCRdist pipeline. A later analysis defined each TCR beta chain by its CDR3 amino acid sequence plus V-gene family, and excluded reads lacking a unique V-gene family. As a way to deal with suspected cross-contamination and a sequencing artifact, a later analysis dropped nearly 600 nucleotide sequences that were highly shared and had low generation probability. In a later analysis, a clonal expansion index for each public chain was calculated from normalized within-repertoire ranks of inferred template counts. A later analysis computed generation probabilities with a VDJ recombination model fitted to out-of-frame rearrangements, and checked the results against IGoR. In a later analysis, TCR-TCR, TCR-HLA and TCR-CMV co-occurrence was scored with hypergeometric tests, and a repertoire-size bias correction was applied to TCR pairs. False discovery rates were estimated in a later analysis by permuting HLA or CMV assignments 20 times. In a later analysis, co-occurring TCRs were grouped with DBSCAN, and TCRdist sequence similarity was added when clustering was performed within HLA-allele-positive subsets. For co-occurrence clustering, repertoires with fewer than 30,000 or more than 120,000 public chains were excluded, along with four to six repertoires with anomalous nucleotide sharing. TCRdb provides this immuneACCESS table in a form limited to in-frame rearrangements. Some clones are lacking; in checked studies, under half of them reflect an unresolved V gene, and why the rest are absent is not known. Clone size and V and J calls were adopted from that table, with D and trimming inferred from the DNA. The sample includes roughly 81,000 clones, with about 80% observed a single time. About 2.3% of the sample is in the top ten clones.

Sequencing was carried out using PBMCs. The sequence was collected from a man younger than 45 in good health and CMV-seronegative.

The DNA sequence is as follows: TGTGCCAGCAGCACAACGGGGACAGGGAGTCCTGAAGCTTTCTTT. This is translated as CASSTTGTGSPEAFF. The chain couples TRBV7-9 to TRBJ1-1; 9 central bases correspond to TRBD1. Unmatched junction bases come to 10, with V trimmed by 5 bases and J by 6 bases. The CDR3, cysteine through phenylalanine, is 15 amino acids long. Only the CDR3 DNA stays, 45 bases, in frame from base 1. Based on the germline V gene (reference sequence), the CDR1 and CDR2 sequences are SEHNR and FQNEAQ.